This T cell receptor beta chain emerged from a study of blood T cell repertoires in COVID-19 (dated by TCRdb to 2020 to 2022). A note on the overall study: The collaborator samples originated in the United States, Italy and Spain and spanned the acute and convalescent phases of COVID-19. The material from the prospective study consisted of cDNA or gDNA derived from T cells, B-cell-depleted T cells, or PBMCs. The dataset comprised deeply sampled blood TCRbeta repertoires from subjects exposed to, actively infected with, or recovered from COVID-19. A freely available public database, intended as a resource for researchers studying the immune response to SARS-CoV-2, is where the repertoires were released. The samples were drawn from the first 160 participants of the ongoing ImmuneRACE study and from 1,200 or so subjects provided by 6 global collaborators. Nearly every sample came with metadata listing a de-identified subject ID, COVID-19 status, age in years and sex. HLA class I and class II types, where available, came from metadata supplied by the sample provider rather than from assay-based typing. Broad study findings and their caveats: The quantity of clinical and demographic metadata differed by source and by participant and was supplied without curation.

The immunoSEQ Assay, a bias-controlled multiplex PCR, was used to amplify TCRbeta CDR3 regions from genomic DNA. The authors' analysis ran thus. Within the assay, amplification of reference gene primers was used to estimate how many nucleated cells each sample contained. To quantify the absolute abundance of each unique TCRbeta CDR3 rearrangement, sequence reads were collapsed and filtered. Productive Simpson clonality was computed per sample as the square root of Simpson's diversity index over productive rearrangements. Here the immuneACCESS table is served through TCRdb, limited to in-frame sequences with V and J called. Missing clones are a known gap in these copies; in checked studies unresolved V genes cover under half, and the rest lacks a known reason. V, J and clone size derive from that table, while D and trimming were established from the DNA sequence. Recorded for this sample are more than 65,000 clones; 79% of them occurred a single time. The ten most abundant clones make up around 47% of the sample.

About this clone itself: Its antigen is currently not known. Nothing much larger sits one base from this clone, and base qualities are not available.

The collaborating institutions used their own protocols to collect whole blood in K2EDTA tubes. For TCRbeta analysis, collaborator samples were shipped as frozen whole blood, as isolated PBMCs, or as DNA extracted from either sample type. V is reduced by 11 bases and J by 11 bases, leaving a spacing of 19 bases between them. Including cysteine and phenylalanine, the CDR3 has 13 amino acids. Left in the record is the CDR3 DNA by itself, 39 bases read in frame from the first base. Per the germline V gene (reference sequence), LNHDA is the CDR1 and SQIVND is the CDR2. In this chain, TRBV19 is recombined with TRBJ1-6; matching of 5 bases hints at TRBD1 as the D gene. Sequencing used peripheral blood. The TCR comes from a human donor in a cohort sampled during active COVID-19. The encoded CDR3 is CASHGTGEPPLHF. The sequenced DNA: TGTGCCTCCCACGGGACGGGGGAGCCACCCCTCCACTTT. The CDR3, completed at both ends by the reference TRBV19 and TRBJ1-6 genes, gives the full variable domain DGGITQSPKYLFRKEGQNVTLSCEQNLNHDAMYWYRQDPGQGLRLIYYSQIVNDFQKGDIAEGYSVSREKKESFPLTVTSAQKNPTAFYLCASHGTGEPPLHFGNGTRLTVT.